This is a list of T cell receptor beta chains from one sample in a study of neoadjuvant anti-PD-1 for oral cavity cancer. The repertoire was sequenced with immunoSEQ multiplex PCR; TCRdb's copy has only in-frame clones and lacks some. Among about 8,000 clones listed, roughly 70% were seen once. Here the sequenced sample was PBMCs, taken after nivolumab (anti-PD-1) treatment. The receptors stem from a person aged 35-80 years with oral cavity squamous cell carcinoma. Both conserved end residues are part of each CDR3. D genes are given only for firm matches. The listing skips clone size in some rows; elsewhere it reads once, few, many or a size class.

abundance: few
j_gene: TRBJ1-5
v_gene: TRBV19
d_gene: TRBD1
CDR3aa: CASSIGGGQGSQPQHF
CDR3nt: TGTGCCAGTAGTATTGGGGGCGGACAGGGAAGTCAGCCCCAGCATTTT

abundance: once
j_gene: TRBJ2-1
v_gene: TRBV6-5
d_gene: .
CDR3aa: CASSYSKYEQFF
CDR3nt: TGTGCCAGCAGTTACTCGAAGTATGAGCAGTTCTTC

abundance: .
j_gene: TRBJ1-5
v_gene: TRBV13
d_gene: TRBD1
CDR3aa: CASSLGQGADYSNQPQHF
CDR3nt: TGTGCCAGCAGCTTAGGGCAGGGGGCCGATTATAGCAATCAGCCCCAGCATTTT

abundance: .
j_gene: TRBJ2-1
v_gene: TRBV11-2
d_gene: TRBD2
CDR3aa: CASRGGGSSYNEQFF
CDR3nt: TGTGCCAGCAGAGGCGGGGGGAGCTCCTACAATGAGCAGTTCTTC

abundance: .
j_gene: TRBJ2-3
v_gene: TRBV7-9
d_gene: .
CDR3aa: CASSLDGGRWDTQYF
CDR3nt: TGTGCCAGCAGCTTAGATGGGGGGCGCTGGGATACGCAGTATTTT

abundance: .
j_gene: TRBJ2-2
v_gene: TRBV5-1
d_gene: .
CDR3aa: CASSLIRSNTGELFF
CDR3nt: TGCGCCAGCAGCTTGATCCGTTCGAACACCGGGGAGCTGTTTTTT

abundance: .
j_gene: TRBJ2-7
v_gene: TRBV7-9
d_gene: TRBD2
CDR3aa: CASSHGGGDEQYF
CDR3nt: TGTGCCAGCAGCCACGGGGGGGGCGACGAGCAGTACTTC

abundance: .
j_gene: TRBJ2-7
v_gene: TRBV5-6
d_gene: .
CDR3aa: CASSLLQGWRDEQYF
CDR3nt: TGTGCCAGCAGCCTTTTGCAGGGGTGGAGGGACGAGCAGTACTTC

abundance: .
j_gene: TRBJ2-2
v_gene: TRBV9
d_gene: TRBD1
CDR3aa: CASSEPAQGRRTGELFF
CDR3nt: TGTGCCAGCAGCGAGCCCGCACAGGGGCGCCGCACCGGGGAGCTGTTTTTT

abundance: once
j_gene: TRBJ2-3
v_gene: TRBV5-6
d_gene: TRBD2
CDR3aa: CASSLAGGPGDTQYF
CDR3nt: TGTGCCAGCAGCTTGGCGGGGGGGCCCGGGGATACGCAGTATTTT

abundance: .
j_gene: TRBJ1-1
v_gene: TRBV2
d_gene: TRBD1
CDR3aa: CASSEQGVNTEAFF
CDR3nt: TGTGCCAGCAGTGAGCAGGGGGTGAACACTGAAGCTTTCTTT

abundance: .
j_gene: TRBJ1-1
v_gene: TRBV7-2
d_gene: .
CDR3aa: CASSGRELLNTEAFF
CDR3nt: TGTGCCAGCTCTGGGAGGGAACTCTTGAACACTGAAGCTTTCTTT

abundance: few
j_gene: TRBJ2-3
v_gene: TRBV10-1
d_gene: .
CDR3aa: CASSPTGDTQYF
CDR3nt: TGCGCCAGCAGTCCAACGGGAGATACGCAGTATTTT

abundance: .
j_gene: TRBJ2-6
v_gene: TRBV5-1
d_gene: .
CDR3aa: CASSLAFQGGGANVLTF
CDR3nt: TGCGCCAGCAGCTTGGCCTTTCAGGGCGGTGGGGCCAACGTCCTGACTTTC

abundance: .
j_gene: TRBJ1-1
v_gene: TRBV6-5
d_gene: TRBD1
CDR3aa: CASSYGTGGFAFF
CDR3nt: TGTGCCAGCAGTTACGGGACAGGGGGCTTCGCTTTCTTT

abundance: .
j_gene: TRBJ1-2
v_gene: TRBV6-4
d_gene: .
CDR3aa: CASSERANYGYTF
CDR3nt: TGTGCCAGCAGTGAAAGGGCTAACTATGGCTACACCTTC

abundance: .
j_gene: TRBJ1-1
v_gene: TRBV28
d_gene: .
CDR3aa: CASSPLWNTEAFF
CDR3nt: TGTGCCAGCAGCCCGCTGTGGAACACTGAAGCTTTCTTT

abundance: few
j_gene: TRBJ1-2
v_gene: TRBV7-6
d_gene: .
CDR3aa: CASSPGQSLVYDYTF
CDR3nt: TGTGCCAGCAGCCCAGGACAGAGCCTCGTCTATGACTACACCTTC

abundance: .
j_gene: TRBJ2-7
v_gene: TRBV7-2
d_gene: TRBD1
CDR3aa: CASSGGQGAAYEQYF
CDR3nt: TGTGCCAGCAGCGGGGGACAGGGGGCTGCCTACGAGCAGTACTTC

abundance: .
j_gene: TRBJ2-3
v_gene: TRBV15
d_gene: .
CDR3aa: CATSSPSGPDTQYF
CDR3nt: TGTGCCACCAGCAGCCCCTCGGGCCCCGATACGCAGTATTTT

abundance: .
j_gene: TRBJ1-2
v_gene: TRBV5-6
d_gene: .
CDR3aa: CASSPTDRPAYGYTF
CDR3nt: TGTGCCAGCAGCCCCACCGACAGACCCGCCTATGGCTACACCTTC

abundance: .
j_gene: TRBJ1-5
v_gene: TRBV29-1
d_gene: .
CDR3aa: CSVTMGVTSNQPQHF
CDR3nt: TGCAGCGTTACAATGGGGGTGACGAGCAATCAGCCCCAGCATTTT

abundance: .
j_gene: TRBJ2-5
v_gene: TRBV6-6
d_gene: .
CDR3aa: CASTGAETQYF
CDR3nt: TGTGCCAGCACGGGGGCGGAGACCCAGTACTTC

abundance: once
j_gene: TRBJ2-1
v_gene: TRBV6-5
d_gene: TRBD1
CDR3aa: CASIGTASSYNEQFF
CDR3nt: TGTGCCAGCATCGGGACAGCGAGCTCCTACAATGAGCAGTTCTTC

abundance: once
j_gene: TRBJ1-4
v_gene: TRBV19
d_gene: .
CDR3aa: CASSIGLTTNEKLFF
CDR3nt: TGTGCCAGTAGTATAGGGCTTACAACTAATGAAAAACTGTTTTTT

abundance: .
j_gene: TRBJ1-1
v_gene: TRBV5-6
d_gene: TRBD1
CDR3aa: CASSRRDRAAAFF
CDR3nt: TGTGCCAGCAGCAGGAGGGACAGGGCAGCAGCTTTCTTT

abundance: few
j_gene: TRBJ1-2
v_gene: TRBV5-4
d_gene: .
CDR3aa: CASSLGRQGYTF
CDR3nt: TGTGCCAGCAGCTTGGGGCGGCAAGGCTACACCTTC

abundance: .
j_gene: TRBJ2-5
v_gene: TRBV25-1
d_gene: TRBD2
CDR3aa: CASRGRTSGKQETQYF
CDR3nt: TGTGCCAGCAGAGGACGGACTAGCGGGAAACAAGAGACCCAGTACTTC

abundance: .
j_gene: TRBJ1-1
v_gene: TRBV30
d_gene: .
CDR3aa: CAWSQGRKDTEAFF
CDR3nt: TGTGCCTGGAGTCAAGGGAGGAAGGACACTGAAGCTTTCTTT

abundance: .
j_gene: TRBJ1-1
v_gene: TRBV6-5
d_gene: TRBD1
CDR3aa: CASSYESQGAKTEAFF
CDR3nt: TGTGCCAGCAGTTACGAAAGCCAGGGGGCGAAGACTGAAGCTTTCTTT

abundance: .
j_gene: TRBJ1-4
v_gene: TRBV6-6
d_gene: TRBD1
CDR3aa: CASSYPGGASNEKLFF
CDR3nt: TGTGCCAGCAGTTACCCAGGGGGCGCGTCTAATGAAAAACTGTTTTTT

abundance: .
j_gene: TRBJ2-1
v_gene: TRBV4-3
d_gene: TRBD2
CDR3aa: CASSQNSGTYNEQFF
CDR3nt: TGCGCCAGCAGCCAAAATAGCGGGACCTACAATGAGCAGTTCTTC

abundance: few
j_gene: TRBJ1-1
v_gene: TRBV5-6
d_gene: TRBD1
CDR3aa: CASSKGTGTNTEAFF
CDR3nt: TGTGCCAGCAGCAAAGGGACAGGAACGAACACTGAAGCTTTCTTT